These 10 T cell receptor beta chains share one sample of origin, sequenced in a study of shared clonotypes between healthy human individuals. Clones were sequenced by immunoSEQ multiplex PCR, and TCRdb holds only the in-frame ones, with some missing. The sample holds about 2 million clones, 90% to 95% seen once. The sample comprised naive CD4+ T cells sorted from blood. Subset meaning: CD45RA+ positively selected. Receptor source: a young man in good health.

The chain has TRBV9 and TRBJ2-3, with 13 nucleotides matching TRBD2. This CDR3 has 16 residues. Germline V gives CDR1 SGDLS, CDR2 YYNGEE. V trimming: 3 bases; J trimming: 5 bases; junction bases outside the gene matches: 6. This CDR3 reads CASSETSGGPGDTQYF. The CDR3 region has the DNA TGTGCCAGCAGCGAGACTAGCGGGGGGCCTGGAGATACGCAGTATTTT.

On this clone itself: Additional DNA sequences in this sample encode the identical CDR3. The chain is built from TRBV2 and TRBJ2-3; D not certain. The CDR3 loop spans 14 amino acids. Germline loops: CDR1 SNHLY, CDR2 FYNNEI. V shed 1 base and J shed 2 bases, with 7 bases lying between them. The CDR3 nucleotides are TGTGCCAGCAGTGAAGGAGGATTCACAGATACGCAGTATTTT. The encoded protein is CASSEGGFTDTQYF.

The V gene is TRBV5-1, the J gene TRBJ1-2; no firm D call. The CDR3 runs to 14 residues. Trimming took 0 bases from V and 1 from J, leaving 7 bases between them. In germline, CDR1 is SGHRS, CDR2 YFSETQ. The CDR3 spells CASSLEQINYGYTF. Here the CDR3 DNA reads TGCGCCAGCAGCTTGGAACAGATTAACTATGGCTACACCTTC.

The chain uses TRBV11-1 and TRBJ2-7; possibly TRBD1 for D (6 bases). Germline V gene lookup returns CDR1 SGHAT and CDR2 FQDESV (reference sequence). V was pared by 0 bases and J by 2 bases, with 8 bases between. The CDR3 extends over 14 amino acids. The CDR3 bases are TGTGCCAGCAGCTTAGCGGGGGCAACCTACGAGCAGTACTTC. It is translated as CASSLAGATYEQYF.

This chain connects TRBV5-1 to TRBJ2-2; tentative D call: TRBD2 (5 bases). Germline values: CDR1 SGHRS, CDR2 YFSETQ. CDR3 length equals 18 residues. Trimming took 4 bases from V and 2 from J, leaving 21 bases between them. The CDR3 sequence is CASSEGSTNHINTGELFF. CDR3 bases: TGCGCCAGCAGCGAAGGCTCGACTAACCATATTAACACCGGGGAGCTGTTTTTT.

This clone was found once. The V and J genes are TRBV5-1 and TRBJ2-3; D is unresolved. Germline V gives CDR1 SGHRS, CDR2 YFSETQ. Trimming pared 5 bases from V and 4 bases from J, leaving 14 bases between. This CDR3 has 14 residues. The CDR3, as DNA: TGCGCCAGCAGTTCTTATACGGTCCCAGATACGCAGTATTTT. Residues: CASSSYTVPDTQYF.

Comment on this clone: Other DNA sequences within the sample encode an identical CDR3. V and J are TRBV5-1 and TRBJ1-3; D is perhaps TRBD1 (5 bases). V shed 1 base and J shed 4 bases, with 9 bases lying between them. The CDR3 is made up of 14 amino acids. From germline, CDR1 is SGHRS and CDR2 YFSETQ. The DNA of the CDR3 is TGCGCCAGCAGCTTGTCGGGGCTCGGAAACACCATATATTTT. This codes for CASSLSGLGNTIYF.

The rearrangement uses TRBV6-1 and TRBJ1-1; no firm D call. Trimming pared 10 bases from V and 0 bases from J, leaving 12 bases between. CDR3 length: 13 amino acids. Germline-derived CDR1 and CDR2 are MNHNS and SASEGT. This chain's CDR3 is CATQPGMNTEAFF. The CDR3 DNA reads TGTGCCACCCAACCGGGAATGAACACTGAAGCTTTCTTT.

V usage is TRBV20-1 and J usage is TRBJ2-2, with a possible D match to TRBD1 (5 bases). The CDR3 runs 11 residues. Germline loops: CDR1 DFQATT, CDR2 SNEGSKA (reference sequence). Trimming took off 8 bases at V and 5 bases at J, with 9 bases between the two ends. CDR3 sequence (DNA): TGCAGTCCATACAGGACCGGGGAGCTGTTTTTT. Protein product: CSPYRTGELFF.

The chain is built from TRBV27 and TRBJ2-5, with D maybe TRBD2 (5 bases). CDR1 and CDR2 (germline): MNHEY, SMNVEV (reference sequence). The germline V and J ends were trimmed by 0 bases and 4 bases, with 15 bases remaining between them. CDR3 length: 16 amino acids. DNA for the CDR3: TGTGCCAGCAGTTTATCGAGCGCTAGCCGGGGAGAGACCCAGTACTTC. It specifies CASSLSSASRGETQYF.